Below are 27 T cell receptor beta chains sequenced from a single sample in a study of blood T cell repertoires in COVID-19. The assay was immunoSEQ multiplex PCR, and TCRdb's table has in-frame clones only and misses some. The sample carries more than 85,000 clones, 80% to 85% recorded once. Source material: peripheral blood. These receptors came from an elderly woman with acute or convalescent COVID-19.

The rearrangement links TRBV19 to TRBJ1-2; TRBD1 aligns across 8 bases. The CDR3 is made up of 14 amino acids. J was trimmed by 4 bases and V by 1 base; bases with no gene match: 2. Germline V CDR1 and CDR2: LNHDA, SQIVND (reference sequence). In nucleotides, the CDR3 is TGTGCCAGTAGTATAGCCCAGGGGGCCTATGGCTACACCTTC. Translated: CASSIAQGAYGYTF.

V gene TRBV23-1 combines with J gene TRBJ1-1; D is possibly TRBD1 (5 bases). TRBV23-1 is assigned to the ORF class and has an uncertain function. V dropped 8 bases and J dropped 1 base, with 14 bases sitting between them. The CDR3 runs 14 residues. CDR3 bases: TGCGCCAGCGCGGGGCCGGGAGGGAACACTGAAGCTTTCTTT. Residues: CASAGPGGNTEAFF.

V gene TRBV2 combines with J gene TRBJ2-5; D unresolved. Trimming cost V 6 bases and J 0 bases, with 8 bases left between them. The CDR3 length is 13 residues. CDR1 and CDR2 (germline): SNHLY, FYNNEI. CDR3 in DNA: TGTGCCAGCAGGTTAGACTACCAAGAGACCCAGTACTTC. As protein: CASRLDYQETQYF.

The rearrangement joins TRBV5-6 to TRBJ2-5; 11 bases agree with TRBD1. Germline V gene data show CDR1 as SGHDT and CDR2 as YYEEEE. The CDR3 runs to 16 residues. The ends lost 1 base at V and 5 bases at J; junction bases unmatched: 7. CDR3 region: CASSLRGTGGRETQYF. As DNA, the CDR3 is TGTGCCAGCAGCTTGAGAGGGACAGGGGGTCGGGAGACCCAGTACTTC.

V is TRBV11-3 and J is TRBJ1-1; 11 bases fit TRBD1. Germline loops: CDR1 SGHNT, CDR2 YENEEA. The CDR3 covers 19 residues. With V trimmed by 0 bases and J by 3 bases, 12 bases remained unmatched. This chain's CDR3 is CASSLDSVRGTGGYTEAFF. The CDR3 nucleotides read TGTGCCAGCAGCTTAGATTCTGTAAGGGGGACAGGGGGATACACTGAAGCTTTCTTT.

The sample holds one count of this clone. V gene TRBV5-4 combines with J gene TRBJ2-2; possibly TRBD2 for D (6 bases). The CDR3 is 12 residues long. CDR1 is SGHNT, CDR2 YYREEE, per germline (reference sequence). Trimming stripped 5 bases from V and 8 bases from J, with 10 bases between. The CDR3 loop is CASRLDYGELFF. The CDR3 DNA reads TGTGCCAGCAGGCTGGACTATGGGGAGCTGTTTTTT.

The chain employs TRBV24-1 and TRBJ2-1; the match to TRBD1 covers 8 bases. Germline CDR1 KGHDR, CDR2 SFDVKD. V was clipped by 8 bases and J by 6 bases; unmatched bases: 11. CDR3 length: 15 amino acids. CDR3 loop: CATTNPRDRRNEQFF. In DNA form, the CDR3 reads TGTGCCACCACTAACCCCCGGGACAGGCGCAATGAGCAGTTCTTC.

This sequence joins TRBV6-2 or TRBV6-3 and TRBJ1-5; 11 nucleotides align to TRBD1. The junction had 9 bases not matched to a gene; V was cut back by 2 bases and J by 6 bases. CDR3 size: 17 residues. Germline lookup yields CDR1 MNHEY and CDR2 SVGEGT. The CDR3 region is CASSYRDRGLLGQPQHF. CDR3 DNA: TGTGCCAGCAGTTACCGGGACAGGGGGTTACTAGGTCAGCCCCAGCATTTT.

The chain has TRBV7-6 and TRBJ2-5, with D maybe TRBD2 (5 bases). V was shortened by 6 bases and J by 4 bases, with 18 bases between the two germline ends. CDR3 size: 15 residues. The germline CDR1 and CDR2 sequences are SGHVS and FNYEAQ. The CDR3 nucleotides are TGTGCCAGCAGTCTCGGCCTAGCCCTCGGAGAGACCCAGTACTTC. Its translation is CASSLGLALGETQYF. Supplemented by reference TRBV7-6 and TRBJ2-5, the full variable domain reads GAGVSQSPRYKVTKRGQDVALRCDPISGHVSLYWYRQALGQGPEFLTYFNYEAQQDKSGLPNDRFSAERPEGSISTLTIQRTEQRDSAMYRCASSLGLALGETQYFGPGTRLLVL.

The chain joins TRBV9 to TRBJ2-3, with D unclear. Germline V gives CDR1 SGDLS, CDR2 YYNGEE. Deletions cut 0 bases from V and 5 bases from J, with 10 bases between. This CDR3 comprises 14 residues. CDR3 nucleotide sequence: TGTGCCAGCAGCGTAGGGCCCGTCAAAGATACGCAGTATTTT. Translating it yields CASSVGPVKDTQYF.

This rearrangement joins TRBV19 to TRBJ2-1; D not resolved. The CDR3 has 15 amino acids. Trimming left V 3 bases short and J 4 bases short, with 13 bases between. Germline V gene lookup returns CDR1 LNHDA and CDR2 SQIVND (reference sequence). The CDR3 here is CASSMGTQPYNEQFF. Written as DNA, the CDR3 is TGTGCCAGTAGTATGGGCACACAGCCATACAATGAGCAGTTCTTC.

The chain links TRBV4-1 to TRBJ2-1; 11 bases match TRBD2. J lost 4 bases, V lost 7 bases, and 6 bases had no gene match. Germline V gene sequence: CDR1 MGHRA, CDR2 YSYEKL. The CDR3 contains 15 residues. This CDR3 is CASTAGTSGYNEQFF. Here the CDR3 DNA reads TGCGCCAGCACCGCAGGGACTAGCGGTTACAATGAGCAGTTCTTC.

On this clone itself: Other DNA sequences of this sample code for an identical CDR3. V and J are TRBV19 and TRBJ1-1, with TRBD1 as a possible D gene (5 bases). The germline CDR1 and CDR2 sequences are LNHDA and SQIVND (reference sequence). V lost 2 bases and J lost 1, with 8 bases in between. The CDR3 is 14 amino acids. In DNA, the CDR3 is TGTGCCAGTAGTATACGTGGACAGAACACTGAAGCTTTCTTT. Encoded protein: CASSIRGQNTEAFF.

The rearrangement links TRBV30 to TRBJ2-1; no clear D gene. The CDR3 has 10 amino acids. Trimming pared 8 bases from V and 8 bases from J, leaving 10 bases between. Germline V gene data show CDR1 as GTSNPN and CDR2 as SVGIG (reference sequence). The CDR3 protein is CAVGVYEQFF. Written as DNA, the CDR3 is TGTGCCGTAGGAGTTTATGAGCAGTTCTTC.

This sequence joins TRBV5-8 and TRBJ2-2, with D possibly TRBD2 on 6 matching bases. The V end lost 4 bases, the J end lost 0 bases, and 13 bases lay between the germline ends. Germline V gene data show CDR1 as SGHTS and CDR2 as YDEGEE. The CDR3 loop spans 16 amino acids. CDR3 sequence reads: CASSPLGGANTGELFF. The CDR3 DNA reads TGTGCCAGCAGCCCCTTGGGGGGAGCGAACACCGGGGAGCTGTTTTTT.

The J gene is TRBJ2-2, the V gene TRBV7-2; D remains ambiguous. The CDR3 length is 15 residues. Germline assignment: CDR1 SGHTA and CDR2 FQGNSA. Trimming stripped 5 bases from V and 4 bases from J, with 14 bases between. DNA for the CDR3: TGTGCCAGCAGCGAAAGGCCCCAGGCCACCGGGGAGCTGTTTTTT. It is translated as CASSERPQATGELFF.

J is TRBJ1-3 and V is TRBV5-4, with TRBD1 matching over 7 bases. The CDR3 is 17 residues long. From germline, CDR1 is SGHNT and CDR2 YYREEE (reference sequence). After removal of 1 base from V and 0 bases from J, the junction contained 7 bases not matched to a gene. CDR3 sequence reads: CASSLSSGGVSGNTIYF. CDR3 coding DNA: TGTGCCAGCAGCTTGTCGTCAGGGGGTGTCTCTGGAAACACCATATATTTT. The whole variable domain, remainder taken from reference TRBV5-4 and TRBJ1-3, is ETGVTQSPTHLIKTRGQQVTLRCSSQSGHNTVSWYQQALGQGPQFIFQYYREEENGRGNFPPRFSGLQFPNYSSELNVNALELDDSALYLCASSLSSGGVSGNTIYFGEGSWLTVV.

The CDR3 region has the DNA TGTGCCAGCAGTTGGGGACAGAGCTCCTATAATTCACCCCTCCACTTT. Translated, it gives CASSWGQSSYNSPLHF. This chain uses TRBV27 with TRBJ1-6; 7 nucleotides align to TRBD1. The CDR3 runs 16 residues. The junction had 3 bases not matched to a gene; V was cut back by 4 bases and J by 0 bases. In germline, CDR1 is MNHEY, CDR2 SMNVEV (reference sequence).

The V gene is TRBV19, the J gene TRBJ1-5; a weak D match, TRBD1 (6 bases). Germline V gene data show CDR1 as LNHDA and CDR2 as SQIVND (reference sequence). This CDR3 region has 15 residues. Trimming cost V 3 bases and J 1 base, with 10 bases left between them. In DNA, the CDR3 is TGTGCCAGTAGTATGGAGACAGGCAGCAATCAGCCCCAGCATTTT. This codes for CASSMETGSNQPQHF. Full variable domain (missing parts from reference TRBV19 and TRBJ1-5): DGGITQSPKYLFRKEGQNVTLSCEQNLNHDAMYWYRQDPGQGLRLIYYSQIVNDFQKGDIAEGYSVSREKKESFPLTVTSAQKNPTAFYLCASSMETGSNQPQHFGDGTRLSIL.

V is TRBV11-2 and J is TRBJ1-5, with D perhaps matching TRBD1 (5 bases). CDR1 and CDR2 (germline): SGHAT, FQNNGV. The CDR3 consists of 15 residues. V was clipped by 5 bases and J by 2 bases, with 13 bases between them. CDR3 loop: CASSDPREGNQPQHF. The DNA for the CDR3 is TGTGCCAGCAGCGACCCCAGGGAGGGCAATCAGCCCCAGCATTTT.

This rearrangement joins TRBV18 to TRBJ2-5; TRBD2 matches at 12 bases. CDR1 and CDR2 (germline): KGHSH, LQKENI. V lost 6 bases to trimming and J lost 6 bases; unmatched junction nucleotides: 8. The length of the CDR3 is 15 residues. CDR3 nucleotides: TGTGCCAGCTCCGAGACTAGCGGGAGAATAAAGACCCAGTACTTC. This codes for CASSETSGRIKTQYF.

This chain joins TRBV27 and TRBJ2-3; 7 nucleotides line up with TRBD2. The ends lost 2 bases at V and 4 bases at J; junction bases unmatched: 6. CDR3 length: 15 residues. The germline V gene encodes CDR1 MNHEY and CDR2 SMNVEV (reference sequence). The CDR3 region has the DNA TGTGCCAGCAGTTTAGGGGGGGGTAGCCCAGATACGCAGTATTTT. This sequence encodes CASSLGGGSPDTQYF.

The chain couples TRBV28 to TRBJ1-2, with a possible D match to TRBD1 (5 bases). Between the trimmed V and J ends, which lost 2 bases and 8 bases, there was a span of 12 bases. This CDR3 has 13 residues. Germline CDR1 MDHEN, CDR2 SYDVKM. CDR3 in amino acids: CASSLGGAGGYTF. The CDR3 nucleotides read TGTGCCAGCAGTTTAGGAGGGGCCGGGGGCTACACCTTC.

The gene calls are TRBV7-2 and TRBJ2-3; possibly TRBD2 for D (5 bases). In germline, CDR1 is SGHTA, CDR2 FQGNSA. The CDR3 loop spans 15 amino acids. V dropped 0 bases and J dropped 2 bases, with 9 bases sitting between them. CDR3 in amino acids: CASSLAGAFTDTQYF. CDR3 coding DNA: TGTGCCAGCAGCTTAGCGGGAGCCTTCACAGATACGCAGTATTTT.

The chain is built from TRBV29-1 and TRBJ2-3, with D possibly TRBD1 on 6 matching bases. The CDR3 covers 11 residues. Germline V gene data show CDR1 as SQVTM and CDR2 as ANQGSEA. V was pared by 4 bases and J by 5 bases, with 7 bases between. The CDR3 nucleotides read TGCAGCGTTGGAGGGGGAGATACGCAGTATTTT. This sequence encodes CSVGGGDTQYF.

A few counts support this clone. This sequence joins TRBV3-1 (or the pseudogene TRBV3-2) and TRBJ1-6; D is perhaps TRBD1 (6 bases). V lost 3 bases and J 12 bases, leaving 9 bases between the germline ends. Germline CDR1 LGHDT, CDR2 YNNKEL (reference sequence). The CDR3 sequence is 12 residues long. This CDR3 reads CASSQQGLPLHF. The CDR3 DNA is TGTGCCAGCAGCCAGCAGGGGTTACCCCTCCACTTT.

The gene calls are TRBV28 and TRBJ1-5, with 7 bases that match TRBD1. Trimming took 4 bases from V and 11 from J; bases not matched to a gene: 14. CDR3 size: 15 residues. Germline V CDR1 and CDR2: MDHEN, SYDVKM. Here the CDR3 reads CASSSGTRQGRAQHF. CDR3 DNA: TGTGCCAGCAGTTCCGGGACCCGACAGGGAAGGGCCCAGCATTTT.